What follows describes a single TCR beta chain. The CDR3 spans 14 residues. With 3 bases clipped from V and 8 bases from J, the junction kept 5 bases outside the gene matches. Per the germline V gene, CDR1 is SEHNR and CDR2 is FQNEAQ (reference sequence). The sample is drawn from a study of T cells in localized non-small cell lung cancer. The table came from immunoSEQ multiplex PCR; TCRdb's copy has only in-frame clones and leaves some out. The data hold some 20,000 clones, with 83% observed a single time. This TCR was recovered from a man aged 35 to 69 with stage I lung adenocarcinoma. This specimen consisted of peripheral blood, obtained before any cancer treatment. The rearrangement uses TRBV7-9 and TRBJ2-1; TRBD2 matches at 9 bases. CDR3 loop: CASSFGSGGDEQFF. In nucleotides, the CDR3 is TGTGCCAGCAGCTTTGGTAGCGGGGGAGATGAGCAGTTCTTC.